The 25 T cell receptor beta chains given below trace back to one sample, sequenced in a study of radiotherapy plus CTLA-4 blockade in lung cancer. Sequenced by immunoSEQ multiplex PCR; TCRdb stores in-frame clones only, minus some. The repertoire holds 70,000 to 90,000 clones, with roughly 80% as singletons. This sample comprised peripheral blood, obtained from a patient treated with radiotherapy plus ipilimumab. The receptors here all came from a human donor with non-small cell lung cancer who had stable disease on radiotherapy plus ipilimumab.

The gene calls are TRBV7-3 and TRBJ2-2; D is possibly TRBD2 (6 bases). The V gene lost 2 bases and the J gene lost 7 bases, with 14 bases spanning the gap. Germline V CDR1 and CDR2: SGHTA, FQGTGA. CDR3 size: 15 residues. CDR3 protein: CASSLQPRGGGELFF. Here the CDR3 DNA reads TGTGCCAGCAGCTTACAGCCCCGGGGAGGCGGGGAGCTGTTTTTT.

The sample holds a few counts of this clone. The gene calls are TRBV5-5 and TRBJ1-6, with D hard to call. CDR1 SGHKS and CDR2 YYEKEE come from the germline V gene (reference sequence). The CDR3 runs 13 residues. Trimming cost V 0 bases and J 10 bases, with 8 bases left between them. CDR3 in amino acids: CASSLGNGSPLHF. As DNA, the CDR3 is TGTGCCAGCAGCTTGGGCAACGGCTCACCCCTCCACTTT.

This chain uses TRBV7-2 with TRBJ2-3; 11 nucleotides match TRBD2. Trimming took 5 bases from V and 9 from J; bases not matched to a gene: 10. Germline V lookup: CDR1 SGHTA, CDR2 FQGNSA. The CDR3 covers 15 residues. The CDR3 region has the DNA TGTGCCAGCAGCCCCCTAGCGGGGGGCATAGAAACGCAGTATTTT. It yields the protein CASSPLAGGIETQYF.

The V and J genes are TRBV9 and TRBJ2-7; weak D call: TRBD2 (7 bases). V lost 5 bases and J 6 bases, leaving 18 bases between the germline ends. This CDR3 contains 14 residues. Looked up from germline, CDR1 is SGDLS and CDR2 is YYNGEE. Here the CDR3 DNA reads TGTGCCAGCAGACCGGGGGGTGTAGGGGGCGAGCAGTACTTC. Its protein is CASRPGGVGGEQYF.

The chain is built from TRBV13 and TRBJ2-1, with TRBD2 matching over 8 bases. Trimming cost V 1 base and J 7 bases; bases outside gene matches: 6. This CDR3 region has 15 residues. CDR1 is PRHDT and CDR2 is FYEKMQ in the germline V gene (reference sequence). DNA for the CDR3: TGTGCCAGCAGCTTAGCGGGGGGGCCAGAGAATGAGCAGTTCTTC. Encoded protein: CASSLAGGPENEQFF.

The chain is built from TRBV6-1 and TRBJ1-2; D remains ambiguous. The CDR3 is 12 amino acids. V lost 7 bases and J 3 bases, leaving 9 bases between the germline ends. Germline V gives CDR1 MNHNS, CDR2 SASEGT. CDR3 protein: CASTLRYYGYTF. The CDR3 DNA reads as TGTGCCAGCACCTTAAGGTACTATGGCTACACCTTC.

This clone showed up just once. The J gene is TRBJ2-7, the V gene TRBV7-3; D is ambiguous. Trimming shortened V by 6 bases and J by 0 bases, and 3 bases separated the two germline ends. Germline loops: CDR1 SGHTA, CDR2 FQGTGA. The CDR3 spans 11 residues. The CDR3: CASRPSYEQYF. The CDR3 DNA is TGTGCCAGCAGGCCCTCCTACGAGCAGTACTTC.

Turning to this clone: This sample also contains other DNA sequences that code for the same CDR3. The V call is TRBV2, the J call TRBJ2-7, with D possibly matching TRBD1 (5 bases). The CDR3 contains 12 residues. From germline, CDR1 is SNHLY and CDR2 FYNNEI. Trimming shortened V by 8 bases and J by 3 bases, and 11 bases separated the two germline ends. As DNA, the CDR3 is TGTGCCAGCTCCTTAGGGGTCTACGAGCAGTACTTC. Its protein product is CASSLGVYEQYF.

This clone has just a few counts. The chain recombines TRBV27 with TRBJ1-1; the match to TRBD1 covers 7 bases. The CDR3 loop spans 14 amino acids. Germline V gene sequence: CDR1 MNHEY, CDR2 SMNVEV (reference sequence). V lost 5 bases, J lost 0 bases, and 3 bases stayed unmatched. CDR3 nucleotide sequence: TGTGCCAGCAGTCCGACAGGGATGAACACTGAAGCTTTCTTT. As protein: CASSPTGMNTEAFF.

The CDR3 reads CASRDVQETQYF. DNA for the CDR3: TGTGCCAGCAGGGACGTTCAAGAGACCCAGTACTTC. This chain joins TRBV2 and TRBJ2-5; D remains unclear. V lost 6 bases, J lost 2 bases, and 7 bases lay in between. CDR3 size: 12 residues. CDR1 and CDR2 (germline): SNHLY, FYNNEI.

The V and J genes are TRBV5-1 and TRBJ1-6; D uncertain. The CDR3 covers 16 residues. Trimming left V 0 bases short and J 10 bases short, with 17 bases between. The germline gives CDR1 SGHRS, CDR2 YFSETQ. The CDR3 nucleotides read TGCGCCAGCAGCTTGGGATCAGGCCCCGCTGGGTCACCCCTCCACTTT. It specifies CASSLGSGPAGSPLHF.

This clone has a single count. This chain connects TRBV5-1 to TRBJ2-5; D is ambiguous. Trimming took off 4 bases at V and 8 bases at J, with 12 bases between the two ends. Germline loops: CDR1 SGHRS, CDR2 YFSETQ. The CDR3 runs to 12 residues. The CDR3: CASSGEGGTQYF. CDR3 coding DNA: TGCGCCAGCAGCGGGGAAGGCGGAACCCAGTACTTC. Based on the CDR3 plus reference TRBV5-1 and TRBJ2-5, the full variable domain is KAGVTQTPRYLIKTRGQQVTLSCSPISGHRSVSWYQQTPGQGLQFLFEYFSETQRNKGNFPGRFSGRQFSNSRSEMNVSTLELGDSALYLCASSGEGGTQYFGPGTRLLVL.

J is TRBJ2-7 and V is TRBV6-1; no clear D. Trimming cost V 6 bases and J 6 bases, with 9 bases left between them. CDR3 length equals 11 residues. Germline CDR1 reads MNHNS; CDR2 reads SASEGT. The CDR3 region has the DNA TGTGCCAGCAGCCACAGTGGCGAGCAGTACTTC. It yields the protein CASSHSGEQYF.

This chain uses TRBV6-5 with TRBJ1-5; D is unresolved. The germline V and J ends were trimmed by 0 bases and 8 bases, with 14 bases remaining between them. Germline assignment: CDR1 MNHEY and CDR2 SVGAGI. CDR3 length: 15 residues. The CDR3 sequence is CASSYSGSSGEPQHF. DNA for the CDR3: TGTGCCAGCAGTTACTCAGGAAGCTCGGGCGAGCCCCAGCATTTT.

This sequence joins TRBV7-9 and TRBJ2-5; weak D call: TRBD1 (5 bases). The V gene's germline CDR1 is SEHNR and CDR2 FQNEAQ (reference sequence). Trimming pared 4 bases from V and 7 bases from J, leaving 19 bases between. This CDR3 has 15 residues. The CDR3 DNA reads TGTGCCAGCAGCTCCCCGAGCCCCAGCCAGGGGACCCAGTACTTC. Protein product: CASSSPSPSQGTQYF.

The V call is TRBV11-2, the J call TRBJ2-7; unclear D gene. The CDR3 runs 14 residues. With 1 base removed from V and 1 base from J, the gap between germline ends came to 8 bases. Germline-derived CDR1 and CDR2 are SGHAT and FQNNGV. The CDR3 region is CASSLGPFSYEQYF. The CDR3 bases are TGTGCCAGCAGCTTAGGACCTTTTTCCTACGAGCAGTACTTC.

The rearrangement joins TRBV5-1 to TRBJ2-5; the match to TRBD2 covers 8 bases. The germline V gene encodes CDR1 SGHRS and CDR2 YFSETQ. The CDR3 extends over 15 amino acids. V lost 3 bases to trimming and J lost 5 bases; unmatched junction nucleotides: 9. CDR3 protein: CASSWGTRERETQYF. DNA for the CDR3: TGCGCCAGCAGCTGGGGGACTAGGGAAAGGGAGACCCAGTACTTC.

The V gene is TRBV28, the J gene TRBJ2-5; 9 positions match TRBD1. The V and J ends lost 3 bases and 5 bases, in that order; junction bases with no gene match: 7. The CDR3 totals 15 residues. Germline-derived CDR1 and CDR2 are MDHEN and SYDVKM. The CDR3 DNA reads TGTGCCAGCAGTTTTGGCGGGACAGGGATGGAGACCCAGTACTTC. Amino acid sequence: CASSFGGTGMETQYF.

This clone was recorded a few times. The V call is TRBV4-2, the J call TRBJ2-7, with a tentative D call TRBD2 (5 bases). This CDR3 is built from 16 residues. Germline V gives CDR1 LGHNA, CDR2 YNFKEQ. V dropped 1 base and J dropped 1 base, with 14 bases sitting between them. The CDR3 sequence is CASSQGLALSSYEQYF. CDR3 nucleotides: TGTGCCAGCAGCCAAGGGCTAGCTTTGTCGTCCTACGAGCAGTACTTC.

The chain has TRBV5-1 and TRBJ1-2; D unresolved. The CDR3 covers 13 residues. V lost 6 bases, J lost 1 base, and 10 bases lay in between. Germline V lookup: CDR1 SGHRS, CDR2 YFSETQ. CDR3 DNA: TGCGCCAGCACCGGGGTAAATAACTATGGCTACACCTTC. Translated, it gives CASTGVNNYGYTF.

The CDR3: CASKRDPNTGELFF. The CDR3 region has the DNA TGTGCCAGCAAACGGGACCCGAACACCGGGGAGCTGTTTTTT. The chain is built from TRBV2 and TRBJ2-2, with D perhaps TRBD1 or TRBD2 (5 bases each). CDR3 size: 14 residues. CDR1 is SNHLY, CDR2 FYNNEI, per germline. V lost 7 bases to trimming and J lost 0 bases, with 9 bases between them.

The chain has TRBV6-5 and TRBJ2-3; D is unclear. V was trimmed by 4 bases and J by 6 bases, leaving 11 bases between them. Germline V gene lookup returns CDR1 MNHEY and CDR2 SVGAGI. The CDR3 sequence is 13 residues long. The CDR3 is CASSFLGEDTQYF. As DNA, the CDR3 is TGTGCCAGCAGTTTCCTCGGTGAGGATACGCAGTATTTT.

The J gene is TRBJ2-5, the V gene TRBV7-6; D gene uncertain. The CDR3 loop spans 15 amino acids. The germline gives CDR1 SGHVS, CDR2 FNYEAQ. Trimming stripped 5 bases from V and 0 bases from J, with 13 bases between. The CDR3 DNA reads TGTGCCAGCAGCCCCATTGGTTTGGACCAAGAGACCCAGTACTTC. Protein sequence: CASSPIGLDQETQYF.

The chain links TRBV7-6 to TRBJ2-4; 7 bases line up with TRBD1. The CDR3 is 16 amino acids. Per germline, CDR1 SGHVS and CDR2 FNYEAQ. Trimming cost V 1 base and J 2 bases; bases outside gene matches: 5. The CDR3: CASSLGSGQSKNIQYF. The CDR3 bases are TGTGCCAGCAGCTTAGGGTCGGGACAGTCCAAAAACATTCAGTACTTC.

V is TRBV7-2 and J is TRBJ1-5; unclear D gene. V dropped 4 bases and J dropped 9 bases, with 10 bases sitting between them. The length of the CDR3 is 12 residues. The V gene's germline CDR1 is SGHTA and CDR2 FQGNSA. The CDR3 spells CASSSFTAPQHF. The CDR3 DNA reads TGTGCCAGCAGCTCCTTTACTGCGCCCCAGCATTTT.